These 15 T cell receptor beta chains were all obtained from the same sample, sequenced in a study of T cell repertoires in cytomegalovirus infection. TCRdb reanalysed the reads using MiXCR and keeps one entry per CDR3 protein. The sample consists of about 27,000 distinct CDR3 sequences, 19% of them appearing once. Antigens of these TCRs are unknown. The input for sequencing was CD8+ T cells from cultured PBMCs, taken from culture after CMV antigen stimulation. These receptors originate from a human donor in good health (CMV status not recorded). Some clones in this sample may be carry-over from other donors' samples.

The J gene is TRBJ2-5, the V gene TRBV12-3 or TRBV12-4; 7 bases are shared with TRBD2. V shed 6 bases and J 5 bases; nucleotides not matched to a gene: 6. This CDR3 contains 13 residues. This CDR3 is CASRTGGWETQYF. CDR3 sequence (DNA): TGTGCCAGCAGAACCGGGGGGTGGGAGACCCAGTACTTC.

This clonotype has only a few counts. The DNA of the CDR3 is TGTGCCAGCAGCCTCCTAGCGGGAGAGGGGCCCTACAATGAGCAGTTCTTC. It translates to CASSLLAGEGPYNEQFF. The gene calls are TRBV5-6 and TRBJ2-1; 10 positions agree with TRBD2. In germline, CDR1 is SGHDT, CDR2 YYEEEE. J lost 2 bases, V lost 4 bases, and 9 bases had no gene match. The CDR3 runs 17 residues.

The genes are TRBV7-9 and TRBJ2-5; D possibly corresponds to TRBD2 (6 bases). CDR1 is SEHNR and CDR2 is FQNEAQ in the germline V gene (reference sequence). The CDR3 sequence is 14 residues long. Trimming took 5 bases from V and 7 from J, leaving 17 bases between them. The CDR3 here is CASSPAGGGRTQYF. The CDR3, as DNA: TGTGCCAGCAGCCCCGCCGGTGGGGGGAGGACCCAGTACTTC. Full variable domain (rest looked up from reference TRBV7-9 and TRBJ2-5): DTGVSQNPRHKITKRGQNVTFRCDPISEHNRLYWYRQTLGQGPEFLTYFQNEAQLEKSRLLSDRFSAERPKGSFSTLEIQRTEQGDSAMYLCASSPAGGGRTQYFGPGTRLLVL.

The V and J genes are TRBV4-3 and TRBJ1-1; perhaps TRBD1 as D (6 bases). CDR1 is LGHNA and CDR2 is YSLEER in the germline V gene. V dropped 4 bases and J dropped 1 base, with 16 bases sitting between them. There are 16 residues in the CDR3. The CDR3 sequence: CASSPIKTGGNTEAFF. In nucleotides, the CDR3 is TGCGCCAGCAGCCCGATAAAGACAGGAGGGAACACTGAAGCTTTCTTT.

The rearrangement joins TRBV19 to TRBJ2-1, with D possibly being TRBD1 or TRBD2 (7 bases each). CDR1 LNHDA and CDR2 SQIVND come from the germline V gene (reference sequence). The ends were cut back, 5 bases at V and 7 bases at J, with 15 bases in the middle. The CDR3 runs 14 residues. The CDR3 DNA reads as TGTGCCAGTAGTGTTTCAGGGGGGGGGAATGAGCAGTTCTTC. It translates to CASSVSGGGNEQFF.

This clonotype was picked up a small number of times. CDR3 region: CASTKGRGRETQYF. For the CDR3, the DNA is TGTGCCAGCACCAAGGGCAGGGGCCGGGAGACCCAGTACTTC. The J gene is TRBJ2-5, the V gene TRBV6-6, with a tentative D call TRBD1 (6 bases). The CDR3 length is 14 residues. Germline V gives CDR1 MNHNY, CDR2 SVGAGI (reference sequence). V was trimmed by 7 bases and J by 5 bases, leaving 17 bases between them.

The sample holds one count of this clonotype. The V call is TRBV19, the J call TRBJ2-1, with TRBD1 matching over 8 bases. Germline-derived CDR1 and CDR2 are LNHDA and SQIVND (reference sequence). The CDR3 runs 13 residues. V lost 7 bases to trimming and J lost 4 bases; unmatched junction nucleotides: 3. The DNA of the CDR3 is TGTGCCAGTACGAACAGGGGGTACAATGAGCAGTTCTTC. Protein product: CASTNRGYNEQFF.

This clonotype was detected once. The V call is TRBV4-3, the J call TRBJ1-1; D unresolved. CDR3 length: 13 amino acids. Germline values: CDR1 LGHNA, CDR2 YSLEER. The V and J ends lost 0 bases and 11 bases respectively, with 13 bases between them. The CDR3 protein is CASSQDRLIPAFF. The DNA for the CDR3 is TGCGCCAGCAGCCAAGATCGATTGATCCCCGCTTTCTTT.

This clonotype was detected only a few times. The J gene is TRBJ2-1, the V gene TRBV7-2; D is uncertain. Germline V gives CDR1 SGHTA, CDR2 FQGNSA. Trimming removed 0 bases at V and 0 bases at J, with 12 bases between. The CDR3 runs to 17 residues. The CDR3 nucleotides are TGTGCCAGCAGCTTAGCCTCCCCTTACAGCTCCTACAATGAGCAGTTCTTC. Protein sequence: CASSLASPYSSYNEQFF.

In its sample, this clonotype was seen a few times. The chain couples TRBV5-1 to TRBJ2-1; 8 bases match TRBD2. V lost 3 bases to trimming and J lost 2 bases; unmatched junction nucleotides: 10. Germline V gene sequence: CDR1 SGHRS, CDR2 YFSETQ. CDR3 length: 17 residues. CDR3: CASSSRTSGSPYNEQFF. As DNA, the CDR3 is TGCGCCAGCAGCTCTCGGACAAGCGGGAGTCCCTACAATGAGCAGTTCTTC.

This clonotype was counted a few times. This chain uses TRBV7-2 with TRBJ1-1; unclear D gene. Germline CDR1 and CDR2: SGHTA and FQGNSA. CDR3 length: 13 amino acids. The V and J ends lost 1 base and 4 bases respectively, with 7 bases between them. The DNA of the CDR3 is TGTGCCAGCAGCTTAGGCCCCCGCACTGAAGCTTTCTTT. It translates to CASSLGPRTEAFF.

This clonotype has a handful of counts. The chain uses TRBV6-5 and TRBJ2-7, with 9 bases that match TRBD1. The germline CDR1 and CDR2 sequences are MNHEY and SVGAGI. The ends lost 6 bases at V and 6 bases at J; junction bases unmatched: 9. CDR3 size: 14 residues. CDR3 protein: CASRGTGFSSEQYF. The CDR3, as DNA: TGTGCCAGCAGAGGGACAGGGTTTTCTAGCGAGCAGTACTTC.

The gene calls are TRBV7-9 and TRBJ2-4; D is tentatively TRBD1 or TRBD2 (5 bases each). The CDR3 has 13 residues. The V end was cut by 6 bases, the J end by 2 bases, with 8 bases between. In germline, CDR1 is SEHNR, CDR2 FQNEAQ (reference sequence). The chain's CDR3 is CASRGPPKNIQYF. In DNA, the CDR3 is TGTGCCAGCAGGGGACCCCCCAAAAACATTCAGTACTTC.

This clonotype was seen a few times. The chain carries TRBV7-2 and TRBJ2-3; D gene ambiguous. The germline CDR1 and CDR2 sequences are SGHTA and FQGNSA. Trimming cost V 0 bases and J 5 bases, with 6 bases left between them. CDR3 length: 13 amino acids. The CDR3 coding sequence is TGTGCCAGCAGCTTAGCCCCCCGAGATACGCAGTATTTT. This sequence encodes CASSLAPRDTQYF.

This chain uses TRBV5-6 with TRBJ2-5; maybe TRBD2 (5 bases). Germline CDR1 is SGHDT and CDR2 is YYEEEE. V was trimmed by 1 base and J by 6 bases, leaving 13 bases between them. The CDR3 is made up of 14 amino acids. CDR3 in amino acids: CASSLSAGRKTQYF. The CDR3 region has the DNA TGTGCCAGCAGCTTGTCGGCGGGTCGTAAGACCCAGTACTTC.